Below, one T cell receptor beta chain is given with its context. Its binding antigen is unknown. No quality values exist for individual bases; no much larger clone is one base distant. The data originate from a study of shared clonotypes between healthy human individuals (dated by TCRdb to 2020 to 2022). Background for the entire study: The cohort comprised two women and a few men aged 18 to 49 years. Different laboratories and diverse techniques were used to prepare libraries and sequence TCR repertoires, to increase sequencing depth and limit assay-specific biases. Per donor, leukapheresis produced somewhere between about 0.85 and 10 billion PBMCs. Blood TCR repertoires of about 5 healthy adults were deeply sequenced to estimate repertoire size and the extent of clonotype sharing between individuals. For each donor, CD4 naive and CD4 memory were each run on three plates, CD8 naive on two plates, and CD8 memory on one plate.

The donors were healthy, HIV-negative adults who had no recently reported acute infections or vaccinations. Only Caucasian adults living in Nashville, Tennessee, USA were represented among the donors. Magnetic negative selection was used to enrich CD4+ T cells, after which naive cells were positively selected on CD45RA and the negative fraction became the memory subset. Blood was collected by leukapheresis, and PBMCs were isolated by Ficoll-Histopaque density gradient centrifugation and then cryopreserved in liquid nitrogen vapor phase. Analytical flow cytometry was used to check the purity and quantity of every magnetically sorted T cell population. Genomic DNA was isolated from every sorted fraction and measured by UV absorbance on a Nanodrop 2000c. Beyond this particular receptor, the publication reports: Compared with non-shared clonotypes, the clonotypes found in all four sorted-subset donors had higher generation probabilities. Pairwise subsampling indicated that sequencing depth was expected to affect the degree of clonotype sharing among donors. Larger estimated clonotype richness was generally found for naive subsets than for memory subsets. Even with the large sequencing depth, rarefaction of the sorted-subset datasets indicated that sequencing was incomplete. Sampling was restricted to blood, and TCR repertoires in tissues likely differ from the TCR repertoires found in blood. About 4.5% of naive CD4, 3.5% of naive CD8, about 2.5% of memory CD4, and 0.4% of memory CD8 clonotypes were shared across a few donors. Because the study included only a small number of donors, the genetic and exposure-history diversity represented was limited.

TCR CDR3 regions were amplified from genomic DNA by multiplex PCR using the deep immunoSEQ assay. Genomic DNA extracted from each cell subset was distributed evenly over all wells of several immunoSEQ 96-well plates, and each plate served as one replicate. Each replicate PCR for sorted subsets received 150 to 250 ng genomic DNA, equal to roughly 33,000 T cell genomes. Purified libraries were measured with a Qubit 3.0 fluorometer, size-checked on a Bioanalyzer 2100, and measured again with the KAPA Library Quantification kit. Each immunoSEQ 96-well plate was sequenced on its own single-read 150-cycle Illumina NextSeq 550 flow cell. From the authors' description of their analysis: The immunoSEQ output contained only junctional sequences without quality scores, so filtering could not match that applied to full-length reads. To assign V/J genes and CDR3, sequences were annotated against IMGT germline references using PyIR, a Python wrapper for IgBLAST v1.9. Reads with weak V/J assignments (E-value above 1e-6), missing CDR3, stop codons, out-of-frame junctions, or ambiguous translated residues were removed. A V3J clonotype was defined by an identical inferred V gene, J gene, and CDR3 amino acid sequence. Percentage overlap between repertoires was calculated by dividing the number of shared unique clonotypes by the size of the smaller repertoire. Three approaches were used to assess repertoire richness: RTK rarefaction, the Chao1 estimator, and Recon v2.1 estimates of unobserved clonotypes. For all TCRbeta clonotypes obtained by the gDNA method from a handful of donors, generation probabilities were computed with OLGA. TCRdb mirrors the immuneACCESS table, restricted to in-frame sequences. Some clones are absent from its copies; in checked studies, under half trace to an unresolved V gene, and the reason for the others is unknown. The V and J calls and clone size come from that table; D and trimming were worked out from the DNA. Present in this sample are 2.3 million or so clones, roughly 93% of which were seen just once. The ten largest clonotypes hold under 0.45% of the sample.

Including the terminal cysteine and phenylalanine, the CDR3 comprises 17 residues. Left in the record is the CDR3 DNA by itself, 51 bases read in frame from the first base. From a lookup of the germline V gene, CDR1 and CDR2 are SGHTA and FQGTGA. The germline ends are 20 bases apart after V is trimmed by 5 bases and J by 4 bases. Recombination joined TRBV7-3 with TRBJ2-2; the D gene is perhaps TRBD2, on 5 matching bases. The clonotype originates from a man aged 18-30 years in good health. Some clones in this sample may be carry-over from other donors' samples. Sequencing was done on a sample of naive CD4+ T cells from PBMCs. The cell subset or site label of this sample denotes: CD45RA+ positively selected. For the CDR3, the sequence is CASSKVRAGRGTGELFF. Here is the DNA: TGTGCCAGCAGCAAGGTCCGGGCGGGTCGCGGCACCGGGGAGCTGTTTTTT.